The clone carrying this T cell receptor (beta chain) was detected only a few times. Its specificity is unknown. The PCR made use of 60 Vbeta and 13 Jbeta primers. TCRdb's table, derived via immunoSEQ multiplex PCR, lists solely in-frame clones and lacks some. The table has about 150,000 clones, about 80% seen once. The CDR3 extends over 13 amino acids. V was cut by 3 bases and J by 1 base, with 6 bases left in between. Germline V gives CDR1 KGHSH, CDR2 LQKENI. The sample is drawn from a study of cytomegalovirus exposure and HLA in healthy donors. Findings of the study overall: Both high specificity and high sensitivity reportedly marked the classifier's diagnosis of cytomegalovirus status. The productive fraction for most TCR beta V segments was about 90% or about 30% in an earlier analysis.

This clonotype originated in a woman aged 40 to 50 in good health and CMV-seronegative. The sequenced sample consisted of PBMCs. The genes are TRBV18 and TRBJ2-5, with TRBD1 as a possible D gene (5 bases). CDR3 nucleotides: TGTGCCAGCTCACCGGACATCCAAGAGACCCAGTACTTC. It yields the protein CASSPDIQETQYF.